The 5 T cell receptor beta chains listed next were all sequenced from one sample in a study of metastatic and nonmetastatic thyroid tumors. Every patient was untreated before thyroid surgery. TCRdb re-called the PCR reads through MiXCR. The table has 15,000 to 19,000 clones, over 20% seen once. The sample comprised tumor tissue. These receptor sequences come from a female donor with papillary thyroid cancer or a benign thyroid nodule (not recorded which). Some clones in this sample may be carry-over from other donors' samples.

This clone was seen a single time. The chain couples TRBV24-1 to TRBJ2-1; TRBD2 agrees at 8 bases. Trimming at V came to 4 bases and at J to 2 bases, leaving 9 bases not matched to a gene. Germline values: CDR1 KGHDR, CDR2 SFDVKD. The CDR3 runs 17 residues. CDR3: CATSDRSTSGAYNEQFF. As DNA, the CDR3 is TGTGCCACCAGTGACCGCAGTACTAGCGGTGCCTACAATGAGCAGTTCTTC.

Relative to its sample, this clone is medium-sized. J is TRBJ2-7 and V is TRBV24-1, with D unclear. Germline assignment: CDR1 KGHDR and CDR2 SFDVKD. The CDR3 has 14 amino acids. Trimming cost V 4 bases and J 2 bases, with 11 bases left between them. The CDR3 protein is CATSDTDPPYEQYF. CDR3 sequence (DNA): TGTGCCACCAGTGACACGGACCCACCCTACGAGCAGTACTTC.

The chain has TRBV27 and TRBJ2-7; D gene unclear. This CDR3 region has 13 residues. V lost 6 bases and J 0 bases, leaving 9 bases between the germline ends. CDR1 is MNHEY and CDR2 is SMNVEV in the germline V gene (reference sequence). The CDR3, as DNA: TGTGCCAGCAGAACAGAAAACTCCTACGAGCAGTACTTC. It encodes CASRTENSYEQYF.

This clone has a handful of counts. This rearrangement joins TRBV6-5 to TRBJ2-7; TRBD1 might be the D (6 bases). This CDR3 spans 13 amino acids. The germline V gene encodes CDR1 MNHEY and CDR2 SVGAGI. V was trimmed by 2 bases and J by 6 bases, leaving 11 bases between them. CDR3 coding DNA: TGTGCCAGCAGTTACCTCGGACAGATCGAGCAGTACTTC. Translating gives CASSYLGQIEQYF.

In its sample, this clone was seen many times. The chain carries TRBV3-1 and TRBJ2-2; D possibly matches TRBD1 or TRBD2 (7 bases each). Germline V lookup: CDR1 LGHDT, CDR2 YNNKEL (reference sequence). V dropped 7 bases and J dropped 4 bases, with 19 bases sitting between them. This CDR3 is 16 amino acids long. CDR3 sequence reads: CASKRGGQFGTGELFF. In DNA form, the CDR3 reads TGTGCCAGCAAAAGGGGGGGACAGTTTGGCACCGGGGAGCTGTTTTTT.